Here is one TCR beta chain with its context. The junction does not match germline at one end; this may be a read error. CDR1 MNHEY and CDR2 SMNVEV come from the germline V gene (reference sequence). The CDR3 consists of 16 residues. Cells sorted as Tregs were CD4+, CD25+ and CD127-/low. Constant-region reverse primers amplified full-length variable regions, followed by semi-nested Nested Universal Primer A PCR. Each CDR3 protein gets one entry after TCRdb re-called the 5' RACE reads with MiXCR. The table includes tens of thousands of distinct CDR3 sequences, roughly 25% detected once. The chain employs TRBV27 and TRBJ2-5; D call uncertain. The clonotype originates from a female donor with breast cancer. Specimen: tumor-infiltrating Tregs sorted from the breast tumor. CDR3: CASSSSLRVSQGTQYF. The DNA for the CDR3 is TGTGCCAGCAGTTCGTCTCTCCGGGTATCCCAAGGGACCCAGTACTTC.